This T cell receptor beta chain was obtained from a study of OX40 agonist ivuxolimab in advanced cancers. The CDR3 totals 13 residues. V dropped 5 bases and J dropped 7 bases, with 12 bases sitting between them. Germline CDR1 reads MNHEY; CDR2 reads SVGAGI. The method was immunoSEQ multiplex PCR; TCRdb's version includes in-frame clones alone and lacks a portion of them. The sample holds 45,000 to 55,000 clones; roughly 83% are singletons and the top ten take about 1.1%. The sequence derives from an adult with an advanced solid tumor such as melanoma, head and neck, liver or kidney cancer. The specimen comprised CD4+ or CD8+ T cells sorted from blood, sampled in a trial of the OX40 agonist ivuxolimab. J is TRBJ2-1 and V is TRBV6-5; D might be TRBD1 or TRBD2, each matching 6 bases. In nucleotides, the CDR3 is TGTGCCAGCAGTCGGAGGGGGAGTAATGAGCAGTTCTTC. This encodes CASSRRGSNEQFF.